Here is one T cell receptor (beta chain) with its context. This record comes from a study of PD-L1 blockade in urothelial cancer. Overall study: Of 29 to 30 patients, approximately 23 were males with bladder-origin urothelial cancer. There were a median of about 140,000 T cells in blood samples.

Noted time point: pretreatment peripheral blood. This CDR3 contains 15 residues. From germline, CDR1 is SEHNR and CDR2 FQNEAQ (reference sequence). Trimming removed 5 bases from V and 0 bases from J, with 12 bases in between. Clones were sequenced by immunoSEQ multiplex PCR, and TCRdb holds only the in-frame ones, with some missing. The data show about 63,000 clones, 81% seen once. Source: PBMCs, taken around atezolizumab (anti-PD-L1) treatment. The sequence derives from a man between 65 and 80 years old with urothelial cancer. V and J are TRBV7-9 and TRBJ2-3; no reliable D call. Written as DNA, the CDR3 is TGTGCCAGCAGCCGATCACGGGTCAGCACAGATACGCAGTATTTT. It encodes CASSRSRVSTDTQYF.